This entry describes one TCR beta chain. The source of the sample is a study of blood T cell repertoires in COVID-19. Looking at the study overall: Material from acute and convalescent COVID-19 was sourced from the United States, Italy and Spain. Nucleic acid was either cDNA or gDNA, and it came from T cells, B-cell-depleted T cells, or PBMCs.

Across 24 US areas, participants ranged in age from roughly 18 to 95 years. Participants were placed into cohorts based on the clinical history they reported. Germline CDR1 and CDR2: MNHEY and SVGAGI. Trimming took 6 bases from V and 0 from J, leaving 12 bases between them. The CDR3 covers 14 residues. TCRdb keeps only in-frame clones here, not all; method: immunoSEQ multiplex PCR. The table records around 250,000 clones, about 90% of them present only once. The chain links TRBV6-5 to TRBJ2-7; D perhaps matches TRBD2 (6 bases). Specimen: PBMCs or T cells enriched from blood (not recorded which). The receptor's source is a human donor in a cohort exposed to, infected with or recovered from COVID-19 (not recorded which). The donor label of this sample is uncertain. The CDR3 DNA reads TGTGCCAGCAGACGGGACTGGAGCTCCTACGAGCAGTACTTC. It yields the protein CASRRDWSSYEQYF.